This entry is about one T cell receptor beta chain. This clonotype was detected many times. The antigen this receptor binds is unknown. No qualities accompany the bases; no much larger clone lies one base away. These data belong to a study of CD8 T cells in ankylosing spondylitis listed by TCRdb under 2017. In terms of the full investigation: The study profiled T cell receptor beta repertoires in healthy donors and ankylosing spondylitis patients to find disease-linked TCR variants. Peripheral blood was sampled, and synovial fluid was additionally collected from ankylosing spondylitis patients. The full study cohort comprised some 27 ankylosing spondylitis patients and over 95 healthy donors. Broad study findings and their caveats: A TCR beta motif of about eight highly homologous amino acid variants appeared characteristic of blood from ankylosing spondylitis patients. Some motif variants were previously reported in synovial fluid and blood of reactive arthritis patients, suggesting common disease-initiation mechanisms. The disease-linked clones had a CD8+ phenotype and were found at relatively low frequencies in peripheral blood. According to the report, matched synovial fluid samples from ankylosing spondylitis patients were significantly enriched for the disease-linked clones.

Sequenced on an Illumina HiSeq 2500. TCR beta libraries were prepared by quantitative 5'-RACE with molecular barcodes. As for the original processing: Disease-linked TCR variants were identified with a new computational method built on a probabilistic model of VDJ rearrangement. Through fastp at Q25 and MiXCR, TCRdb rebuilt clones from the public reads, retaining in-frame beta chains. Each entry merges the rows of one CDR3 protein and shows their most common DNA and genes. The authors' filters were not applied to this entry. This sample is represented by some 140,000 distinct CDR3 sequences; approximately 7.3% of them were singletons. 12% of the sample comes from the top ten. The cysteine opens and the phenylalanine closes a CDR3 of 16 amino acids. The DNA shown is the 48-base CDR3, in frame from base 1. V gives up 0 bases and J gives up 3 bases, and the segment between their germline ends measures 14 bases. The CDR1 and CDR2 encoded by the germline V gene (reference sequence) are LNHNV and YYDKDF.

Sequencing was done on a sample of blood, either unsorted or a sorted T cell fraction (not recorded which). The TCR comes from a female donor with ankylosing spondylitis or in good health (not recorded which). Here the chain combines TRBV15 and TRBJ2-5, and perhaps TRBD2 as D gene, on 6 matching bases. The CDR3 region: CATSRDLEVAEETQYF. The bases read TGTGCCACCAGCAGAGATCTCGAGGTAGCGGAAGAGACCCAGTACTTC.